These T cell receptor beta chains were read from a single sample in a study of T cells in tuberculosis. Profiling relied on immunoSEQ multiplex PCR, and the TCRdb table lists in-frame clones only, not all of them. The table includes around 33,000 clones, about 92% detected once. This sample comprised PBMCs, obtained at tuberculosis diagnosis. The receptors come from an adult with tuberculosis. Some clones in this sample may be carry-over from other donors' samples. CDR3s include the opening cysteine and the closing phenylalanine or tryptophan. A D gene is named only where the DNA matches it firmly. Clone size is given for some rows only: seen once, a few or many times, or a class if the clone is expanded.

>NA|TRBJ2-7|TRBD1|TRBV5-1
CASSLGTGAFLGEQYF
TGCGCCAGCAGCTTGGGGACAGGGGCCTTTTTGGGCGAGCAGTACTTC
>NA|TRBJ1-1|NA|TRBV6-1
CASSGRRTENTEAFF
TGTGCCAGCAGTGGACGACGAACAGAGAACACTGAAGCTTTCTTT
>NA|TRBJ1-2|NA|TRBV6-6
CASSYGPPFAPYGYTF
TGTGCCAGCAGTTACGGGCCACCTTTCGCTCCTTATGGCTACACCTTC
>NA|TRBJ1-3|NA|TRBV7-9
CASSIRDTGNTIYF
TGTGCCAGCAGCATCCGGGACACCGGAAACACCATATATTTT
>NA|TRBJ1-2|NA|TRBV19
CASSIADGYGYTF
TGTGCCAGTAGTATAGCAGACGGGTATGGCTACACCTTC
>NA|TRBJ2-3|NA|TRBV7-3
CASSLQGTDTQYF
TGTGCCAGCAGCTTACAGGGCACAGATACGCAGTATTTT
>once|TRBJ2-3|NA|TRBV7-9
CASSLYGGGADTQYF
TGTGCCAGCAGCTTATATGGGGGCGGAGCAGATACGCAGTATTTT
>NA|TRBJ1-2|NA|TRBV7-8
CASSLVTGTMDGYTF
TGTGCCAGCAGCTTAGTAACAGGGACGATGGATGGCTACACCTTC
>NA|TRBJ2-3|NA|TRBV5-4
CASSLAGVKGKDF
TGTGCCAGCAGCTTGGCCGGGGTGAAGGGTAAGGATTTT
>NA|TRBJ1-3|NA|TRBV7-2
CASSPFGGTGNTIYF
TGTGCCAGCAGCCCCTTCGGAGGAACTGGAAACACCATATATTTT